These 20 T cell receptor beta chains were sequenced from one sample in a study of blood T cell repertoires in COVID-19. The method was immunoSEQ multiplex PCR; TCRdb's version includes in-frame clones alone and lacks a portion of them. The sample lists 95,000 to 110,000 clones; over 75% were seen once. Specimen: peripheral blood. The source is a human donor in a cohort sampled during active COVID-19.

The chain employs TRBV5-1 and TRBJ2-5; 12 bases are a match to TRBD1. This CDR3 has 16 residues. With 4 bases clipped from V and 2 bases from J, the junction kept 6 bases outside the gene matches. Germline V gene lookup returns CDR1 SGHRS and CDR2 YFSETQ. The CDR3 sequence: CASSAGDRGRQETQYF. The CDR3 region has the DNA TGCGCCAGCAGCGCGGGGGACAGGGGGCGACAAGAGACCCAGTACTTC.

V and J are TRBV7-9 and TRBJ1-5; D is undetermined. The CDR3 has 17 amino acids. The V and J ends lost 1 base and 0 bases respectively, with 13 bases between them. Per germline, CDR1 SEHNR and CDR2 FQNEAQ (reference sequence). The DNA for the CDR3 is TGTGCCAGCAGCTTAGGTGGCCGCATTGATAGCAATCAGCCCCAGCATTTT. Amino acids: CASSLGGRIDSNQPQHF.

The V gene is TRBV5-6, the J gene TRBJ1-2, with D hard to call. CDR3 length: 16 residues. The ends were cut back, 1 base at V and 0 bases at J, with 13 bases in the middle. The germline gives CDR1 SGHDT, CDR2 YYEEEE. DNA of the CDR3: TGTGCCAGCAGCTTGCTTGGAACAGCTACTAACTATGGCTACACCTTC. Translated: CASSLLGTATNYGYTF.

A few counts support this clone. The V and J genes are TRBV5-4 and TRBJ2-7; D not resolved. V lost 0 bases to trimming and J lost 3 bases, with 7 bases between them. Germline-derived CDR1 and CDR2 are SGHNT and YYREEE (reference sequence). The CDR3 consists of 13 residues. The CDR3, as DNA: TGTGCCAGCAGCTTGGGGCAGAACTACGAGCAGTACTTC. It translates to CASSLGQNYEQYF. Full variable domain (rest looked up from reference TRBV5-4 and TRBJ2-7): ETGVTQSPTHLIKTRGQQVTLRCSSQSGHNTVSWYQQALGQGPQFIFQYYREEENGRGNFPPRFSGLQFPNYSSELNVNALELDDSALYLCASSLGQNYEQYFGPGTRLTVT.

The rearrangement joins TRBV7-9 to TRBJ2-1; 7 positions agree with TRBD1. The junction had 12 bases not matched to a gene; V was cut back by 1 base and J by 3 bases. Looked up from germline, CDR1 is SEHNR and CDR2 is FQNEAQ (reference sequence). The CDR3 has 18 residues. DNA for the CDR3: TGTGCCAGCAGCTTAGATCCCAGACGACAGGGATTCTACAATGAGCAGTTCTTC. Translated: CASSLDPRRQGFYNEQFF.

This sequence joins TRBV6-5 and TRBJ2-3, with 7 bases that match TRBD2. Germline V CDR1 and CDR2: MNHEY, SVGAGI. CDR3 length: 15 amino acids. V was pared by 6 bases and J by 0 bases, with 6 bases of the junction left unmatched. CDR3 region: CASRKSGTSTDTQYF. CDR3 nucleotide sequence: TGTGCCAGCAGAAAAAGCGGGACTAGCACAGATACGCAGTATTTT.

This rearrangement joins TRBV11-2 to TRBJ2-1; 10 positions match TRBD1. The CDR3 consists of 17 residues. J gave up 7 bases and V 4 bases, and 13 bases lay outside the gene matches. The germline gives CDR1 SGHAT, CDR2 FQNNGV. The CDR3 is CASSSDRGLFPTNEQFF. The CDR3 DNA follows: TGTGCCAGCAGCTCAGACAGGGGGCTGTTCCCCACTAATGAGCAGTTCTTC. Combining the CDR3 with reference TRBV11-2 and TRBJ2-1 gives the whole variable domain EAGVAQSPRYKIIEKRQSVAFWCNPISGHATLYWYQQILGQGPKLLIQFQNNGVVDDSQLPKDRFSAERLKGVDSTLKIQPAKLEDSAVYLCASSSDRGLFPTNEQFFGPGTRLTVL.

This chain links TRBV27 with TRBJ1-6; D is uncertain. V was trimmed by 6 bases and J by 7 bases, leaving 19 bases between them. The CDR3 runs to 16 residues. CDR1 is MNHEY, CDR2 SMNVEV, per germline (reference sequence). CDR3 nucleotides: TGTGCCAGCAGCCTAACCCGGGTTGAGAGAAATTCACCCCTCCACTTT. Protein sequence: CASSLTRVERNSPLHF.

This clone was recorded once. At one boundary the junction diverges from the germline segment, which might be a read error. The V and J genes are TRBV2 and TRBJ1-1; D is possibly TRBD1 (6 bases). CDR1 and CDR2 from the germline V gene are SNHLY and FYNNEI. The CDR3 loop spans 15 amino acids. The CDR3 loop reads CASREQGPLNPEAFF. For the CDR3, the DNA is TGTGCCAGCAGAGAACAGGGCCCCCTGAACCCTGAAGCTTTCTTT.

This chain's CDR3 is CASSLRGGGYGYTF. The CDR3 DNA reads as TGTGCCAGCAGTTTGCGGGGAGGAGGGTATGGCTACACCTTC. V gene TRBV28 combines with J gene TRBJ1-2; D call uncertain. This CDR3 is built from 14 residues. Trimming left V 3 bases short and J 5 bases short, with 13 bases between. CDR1 and CDR2 (germline): MDHEN, SYDVKM.

This sequence joins TRBV9 and TRBJ1-1, with D unresolved. Germline V gives CDR1 SGDLS, CDR2 YYNGEE. V gave up 0 bases and J gave up 1 base, with 10 bases separating them. CDR3 length: 15 residues. CDR3 bases: TGTGCCAGCAGCGTAGCTGCAGGCTCGAACACTGAAGCTTTCTTT. Translation gives CASSVAAGSNTEAFF.

The chain is built from TRBV19 and TRBJ1-2; D perhaps matches TRBD1 (5 bases). Germline CDR1 and CDR2: LNHDA and SQIVND (reference sequence). V lost 2 bases and J 8 bases, leaving 6 bases between the germline ends. This CDR3 has 11 amino acids. This chain's CDR3 is CASSIQGGYTF. The DNA of the CDR3 is TGTGCCAGTAGTATACAGGGAGGCTACACCTTC.

This rearrangement joins TRBV28 to TRBJ1-5, with 8 bases aligning to TRBD1. The V segment lost 2 bases and the J segment 6 bases; nucleotides outside the gene matches: 3. CDR3 length: 14 amino acids. Looked up from germline, CDR1 is MDHEN and CDR2 is SYDVKM. The CDR3 sequence: CASSLTGGRQPQHF. Written as DNA, the CDR3 is TGTGCCAGCAGTTTAACAGGGGGGCGTCAGCCCCAGCATTTT.

Comments on this clone: Other DNA sequences in the sample encode the same CDR3. V is TRBV2 and J is TRBJ2-7; D possibly corresponds to TRBD1 (5 bases). This CDR3 has 15 amino acids. Between the trimmed V and J ends, which lost 2 bases and 1 base, there was a span of 12 bases. Germline assignment: CDR1 SNHLY and CDR2 FYNNEI. This chain's CDR3 is CASSETGESSYEQYF. DNA of the CDR3: TGTGCCAGCAGTGAAACAGGCGAATCGTCCTACGAGCAGTACTTC.

The genes are TRBV7-8 and TRBJ2-1; 13 bases are shared with TRBD2. CDR3 size: 18 residues. In germline, CDR1 is SGHVS, CDR2 FQNEAQ. The trim removed 3 bases at V and 1 base at J, leaving 6 bases unmatched. This CDR3 reads CASSLGLAGSLSYNEQFF. In DNA, the CDR3 is TGTGCCAGCAGCTTGGGACTAGCGGGGTCATTATCCTACAATGAGCAGTTCTTC. Full variable domain (outside the CDR3, taken from reference TRBV7-8 and TRBJ2-1): GAGVSQSPRYKVAKRGQDVALRCDPISGHVSLFWYQQALGQGPEFLTYFQNEAQLDKSGLPSDRFFAERPEGSVSTLKIQRTQQEDSAVYLCASSLGLAGSLSYNEQFFGPGTRLTVL.

This clone was counted a single time. V and J are TRBV14 and TRBJ2-2; D perhaps matches TRBD1 (6 bases). Between the trimmed V and J ends, which lost 0 bases and 6 bases, there was a span of 14 bases. The CDR3 is 16 residues long. Germline CDR1 reads SGHDN; CDR2 reads FVKESK. CDR3 protein: CASSQDDRRWSGELFF. In DNA, the CDR3 is TGTGCCAGCAGCCAAGATGACAGGAGATGGTCCGGGGAGCTGTTTTTT.

This sequence joins TRBV29-1 and TRBJ1-2; 10 bases map to TRBD1. CDR1 and CDR2 (germline): SQVTM, ANQGSEA. This CDR3 has 12 amino acids. The J segment lost 8 bases and the V segment lost 8 bases, leaving 8 bases of the junction unmatched. The CDR3 region is CSTGQGLGGYTF. The CDR3 coding sequence is TGCAGCACGGGACAGGGGTTAGGAGGCTACACCTTC.

This clone was found a few times. The rearrangement uses TRBV24-1 and TRBJ1-5; TRBD1 matches at 8 bases. Germline CDR1 KGHDR, CDR2 SFDVKD. This CDR3 spans 15 amino acids. J was trimmed by 6 bases and V by 4 bases; bases with no gene match: 7. CDR3 loop: CATSDSGQGGQPQHF. CDR3 sequence (DNA): TGTGCCACCAGTGACTCCGGACAGGGAGGTCAGCCCCAGCATTTT.

Sample share makes this clone medium-sized. The chain has TRBV5-1 and TRBJ2-7, with a weak D call TRBD2 (5 bases). The CDR3 is 14 residues long. Germline CDR1 is SGHRS and CDR2 is YFSETQ. Between the trimmed V and J ends, which lost 0 bases and 0 bases, there was a span of 7 bases. The CDR3 protein is CASSLGTDSYEQYF. The CDR3, as DNA: TGCGCCAGCAGCTTGGGGACTGACTCCTACGAGCAGTACTTC.

The V and J genes are TRBV4-2 and TRBJ2-7, with 7 positions matching TRBD2. Germline values: CDR1 LGHNA, CDR2 YNFKEQ. V was clipped by 1 base and J by 0 bases; unmatched bases: 9. This CDR3 contains 17 residues. The CDR3 loop reads CASSQVSSGEFSYEQYF. The CDR3 DNA follows: TGTGCCAGCAGCCAAGTGTCTAGCGGAGAGTTCTCCTACGAGCAGTACTTC.